The 31 T cell receptor beta chains below were found in one sample sequenced in a study of T cell repertoires in cytomegalovirus infection. The antigens of these receptors remain unknown. TCRdb re-analysed the reads in MiXCR, keeping a single row per CDR3 protein. The sample lists approximately 910,000 distinct CDR3 sequences, 25% to 40% occurring once. Here the sequenced sample was cultured CD8+ T cells from PBMCs, taken from culture after CMV antigen stimulation. The receptors shown here come from a human donor in good health (CMV status not recorded). Some clones in this sample may be carry-over from other donors' samples.

The rearrangement links TRBV19 to TRBJ1-5, with no clear D. CDR3 size: 14 residues. Between the trimmed V and J ends, which lost 6 bases and 4 bases, there was a span of 13 bases. CDR1 LNHDA and CDR2 SQIVND come from the germline V gene (reference sequence). The CDR3 nucleotides are TGTGCCAGTAGGGCCTTGACTGGAAATCAGCCCCAGCATTTT. This codes for CASRALTGNQPQHF.

This clonotype was recorded a few times. The V gene is TRBV5-1, the J gene TRBJ1-1; no clear D gene. The CDR3 loop spans 14 amino acids. Looked up from germline, CDR1 is SGHRS and CDR2 is YFSETQ. V was pared by 1 base and J by 1 base, with 8 bases between. The CDR3 DNA is TGCGCCAGCAGCTTGAATCCGCCGAACACTGAAGCTTTCTTT. Translating gives CASSLNPPNTEAFF.

This clonotype was counted at least ten times. The genes are TRBV5-5 and TRBJ1-1, with a weak D call TRBD1 (5 bases). Deletions cut 6 bases from V and 10 bases from J, with 19 bases between. CDR3 length: 13 residues. Per the germline V gene, CDR1 is SGHKS and CDR2 is YYEKEE (reference sequence). CDR3 nucleotide sequence: TGTGCCAGCACGACCTTCGAAGTCCAGGGAGCTTTCTTT. Translating it yields CASTTFEVQGAFF.

Only a few counts were recorded for this clonotype. J is TRBJ1-1 and V is TRBV19; D is uncertain. CDR1 is LNHDA and CDR2 is SQIVND in the germline V gene (reference sequence). The V end was cut by 8 bases, the J end by 1 base, with 5 bases between. This CDR3 spans 11 amino acids. The CDR3 region is CASDQNTEAFF. CDR3 nucleotide sequence: TGTGCCAGTGACCAGAACACTGAAGCTTTCTTT.

This clonotype came up a few times. V usage is TRBV9 and J usage is TRBJ2-2, with 8 positions matching TRBD1. The germline V gene has CDR1 SGDLS and CDR2 YYNGEE. V shed 3 bases and J 4 bases; nucleotides not matched to a gene: 8. The CDR3 loop spans 16 amino acids. The CDR3 is CASSAGQGLGTGELFF. Here the CDR3 DNA reads TGTGCCAGCAGCGCTGGACAGGGTTTGGGCACCGGGGAGCTGTTTTTT.

The V gene is TRBV6-6, the J gene TRBJ1-6, with D unclear. This CDR3 has 12 amino acids. CDR1 and CDR2 (germline): MNHNY, SVGAGI (reference sequence). V was shortened by 3 bases and J by 7 bases, with 4 bases between the two germline ends. The CDR3 spells CASSYLNSPLHF. CDR3 nucleotide sequence: TGTGCCAGCAGTTATTTAAATTCACCCCTCCACTTT.

Many counts were recorded for this clonotype. The chain joins TRBV6-5 to TRBJ1-6, with unresolved D. Germline values: CDR1 MNHEY, CDR2 SVGAGI. This CDR3 contains 18 residues. Deletions cut 0 bases from V and 1 base from J, with 13 bases between. The DNA for the CDR3 is TGTGCCAGCAGTTACTCGTTTGACATGAGATCCTATAATTCACCCCTCCACTTT. Its protein is CASSYSFDMRSYNSPLHF.

In its sample, this clonotype was seen many times. The chain recombines TRBV12-3 or TRBV12-4 with TRBJ2-6, with D unresolved. V was clipped by 6 bases and J by 6 bases, with 18 bases between them. The CDR3 is 16 residues long. The CDR3 sequence is CASSPLSRVQANVLTF. As DNA, the CDR3 is TGTGCCAGCAGCCCTCTTAGTAGGGTTCAGGCCAACGTCCTGACTTTC.

This sequence joins TRBV7-6 and TRBJ1-5; D is uncertain. This CDR3 is built from 15 residues. V lost 2 bases and J 3 bases, leaving 11 bases between the germline ends. Per germline, CDR1 SGHVS and CDR2 FNYEAQ. The CDR3 region is CASSLSDGDNQPQHF. The CDR3 DNA follows: TGTGCCAGCAGCTTATCGGACGGAGACAATCAGCCCCAGCATTTT.

CDR3 bases: TGTGCCAGCAGCTTAGCGTTCGCACGTGAAGCTTTCTTT. Its translation: CASSLAFAREAFF. The gene calls are TRBV7-9 and TRBJ1-1; D not certain. Germline CDR1 SEHNR, CDR2 FQNEAQ (reference sequence). The CDR3 spans 13 residues. V shed 0 bases and J shed 7 bases, with 9 bases lying between them.

This clonotype was observed at least ten times. The chain uses TRBV27 and TRBJ1-2, with D possibly TRBD1 on 6 matching bases. V was clipped by 2 bases and J by 7 bases, with 14 bases between them. Germline values: CDR1 MNHEY, CDR2 SMNVEV (reference sequence). This CDR3 region has 14 residues. This chain's CDR3 is CASSLIGGLIGYTF. The DNA for the CDR3 is TGTGCCAGCAGTTTAATTGGGGGGCTTATTGGCTACACCTTC.

The gene calls are TRBV4-1 and TRBJ1-1; perhaps TRBD1 as D (5 bases). CDR3 length: 14 amino acids. V lost 4 bases to trimming and J lost 7 bases, with 16 bases between them. Germline lookup yields CDR1 MGHRA and CDR2 YSYEKL. The chain's CDR3 is CASSRGARDLEAFF. The CDR3 DNA reads TGCGCCAGCAGCCGCGGGGCACGGGACCTTGAAGCTTTCTTT.

This clonotype has just one count. J is TRBJ2-1 and V is TRBV3-1, with 7 bases that match TRBD2. The CDR3 runs 14 residues. V lost 2 bases, J lost 8 bases, and 6 bases stayed unmatched. Germline V gene lookup returns CDR1 LGHDT and CDR2 YNNKEL (reference sequence). DNA of the CDR3: TGTGCCAGCAGCCAAAACGGGGGGAGGGATGAGCAGTTCTTC. Encoded protein: CASSQNGGRDEQFF.

The rearrangement links TRBV6-4 to TRBJ2-2, with 11 bases identical to TRBD2. This CDR3 spans 18 amino acids. Germline V gene data show CDR1 as MRHNA and CDR2 as SNTAGT. Germline trimming cut 0 bases from V and 4 bases from J; bases unmatched to any gene: 7. CDR3: CASSDSASGGTLTGELFF. CDR3 coding DNA: TGTGCCAGCAGTGACTCGGCTAGCGGGGGGACCCTCACCGGGGAGCTGTTTTTT.

This clonotype has a count of ten or more. V and J are TRBV7-6 and TRBJ2-7; D may correspond to TRBD1 or TRBD2 (5 bases each). Trimming shortened V by 5 bases and J by 2 bases, and 13 bases separated the two germline ends. Per the germline V gene, CDR1 is SGHVS and CDR2 is FNYEAQ. This CDR3 spans 14 amino acids. The CDR3 nucleotides read TGTGCCAGCAGCCTCTCCGGGACGGCCTACGAGCAGTACTTC. Translating gives CASSLSGTAYEQYF.

CDR3 sequence reads: CASSILGGNEQFF. DNA of the CDR3: TGTGCCAGTAGTATCCTCGGGGGAAATGAGCAGTTCTTC. The chain joins TRBV19 to TRBJ2-1, with a tentative D call TRBD2 (6 bases). In germline, CDR1 is LNHDA, CDR2 SQIVND (reference sequence). This CDR3 is 13 amino acids long. Trimming took 3 bases from V and 7 from J, leaving 10 bases between them. The full variable domain, completed using reference TRBV19 and TRBJ2-1, is DGGITQSPKYLFRKEGQNVTLSCEQNLNHDAMYWYRQDPGQGLRLIYYSQIVNDFQKGDIAEGYSVSREKKESFPLTVTSAQKNPTAFYLCASSILGGNEQFFGPGTRLTVL.

This clonotype has a handful of counts. This chain links TRBV7-2 with TRBJ1-5; possible D gene TRBD1, 5 bases. This CDR3 contains 14 residues. Germline V gene sequence: CDR1 SGHTA, CDR2 FQGNSA. V lost 3 bases and J lost 7, with 13 bases in between. CDR3 DNA: TGTGCCAGCAGCTTCCCAGGGAGTCGGCAGCCCCAGCATTTT. Amino acids: CASSFPGSRQPQHF.

This clonotype was seen at least ten times. This sequence joins TRBV5-1 and TRBJ2-5; D ambiguous. The germline V gene encodes CDR1 SGHRS and CDR2 YFSETQ. Trimming left V 8 bases short and J 3 bases short, with 17 bases between. The CDR3 runs to 14 residues. This CDR3 is CARHRALPKETQYF. The CDR3 nucleotides are TGCGCCAGACATCGGGCCCTCCCTAAAGAGACCCAGTACTTC.

This chain links TRBV7-3 with TRBJ2-3, with 8 bases fitting TRBD1. The CDR3 sequence is 15 residues long. V dropped 5 bases and J dropped 4; count of bases not matched to a gene: 8. CDR1 SGHTA and CDR2 FQGTGA come from the germline V gene. CDR3 bases: TGTGCCAGCAGCCCCGGAGCAGGGGGCGCAGATACGCAGTATTTT. Translated, it gives CASSPGAGGADTQYF. Drawing the rest from reference TRBV7-3 and TRBJ2-3, the complete variable domain is GAGVSQTPSNKVTEKGKYVELRCDPISGHTALYWYRQSLGQGPEFLIYFQGTGAADDSGLPNDRFFAVRPEGSVSTLKIQRTERGDSAVYLCASSPGAGGADTQYFGPGTRLTVL.

A few counts support this clonotype. The V and J genes are TRBV5-4 and TRBJ2-2; D is unclear. CDR3 size: 16 residues. CDR1 is SGHNT and CDR2 is YYREEE in the germline V gene (reference sequence). V was pared by 3 bases and J by 0 bases, with 12 bases between. The CDR3 spells CASSSPPSANTGELFF. The CDR3 DNA reads TGTGCCAGCAGCTCCCCCCCCAGCGCGAACACCGGGGAGCTGTTTTTT. Combining the CDR3 with reference TRBV5-4 and TRBJ2-2 gives the whole variable domain ETGVTQSPTHLIKTRGQQVTLRCSSQSGHNTVSWYQQALGQGPQFIFQYYREEENGRGNFPPRFSGLQFPNYSSELNVNALELDDSALYLCASSSPPSANTGELFFGEGSRLTVL.

This clonotype was seen a few times. The V and J genes are TRBV19 and TRBJ1-2; no reliable D call. The V gene lost 3 bases and the J gene lost 8 bases, with 13 bases spanning the gap. Germline-derived CDR1 and CDR2 are LNHDA and SQIVND (reference sequence). The CDR3 has 13 residues. The CDR3 loop reads CASSIGVLDGYTF. The CDR3, as DNA: TGTGCCAGTAGTATTGGGGTCCTAGACGGCTACACCTTC.

The chain uses TRBV11-2 and TRBJ2-5; D gene unclear. The V end was cut by 5 bases, the J end by 1 base, with 11 bases between. There are 14 residues in the CDR3. From germline, CDR1 is SGHAT and CDR2 FQNNGV. CDR3 amino acids: CASSLGGFQETQYF. As DNA, the CDR3 is TGTGCCAGCAGCCTCGGCGGATTCCAAGAGACCCAGTACTTC.

CDR3 amino acids: CAISEWRIPERETQYF. In nucleotides, the CDR3 is TGTGCCATCAGTGAGTGGCGTATTCCGGAGCGAGAGACCCAGTACTTC. The chain employs TRBV10-3 and TRBJ2-5; no clear D. Trimming took 1 base from V and 4 from J, leaving 16 bases between them. This CDR3 region has 16 residues. Germline V CDR1 and CDR2: ENHRY, SYGVKD.

The sample holds a few counts of this clonotype. The chain links TRBV7-6 to TRBJ1-1, with 9 positions matching TRBD1. The germline gives CDR1 SGHVS, CDR2 FNYEAQ. The V gene end was trimmed by 5 bases and the J gene end by 4 bases; junction bases not matched to a gene: 5. There are 14 residues in the CDR3. CDR3 sequence reads: CASSTGGSVTEAFF. The CDR3 DNA reads TGTGCCAGCAGCACAGGGGGCTCGGTCACTGAAGCTTTCTTT.

This clonotype was picked up a small number of times. This sequence joins TRBV7-2 and TRBJ2-1, with D perhaps TRBD2 (7 bases). The CDR3 is 15 amino acids. V gave up 4 bases and J gave up 7 bases, with 17 bases separating them. CDR1 and CDR2 from the germline V gene are SGHTA and FQGNSA. The CDR3 here is CASSWAGAIWNEQFF. DNA of the CDR3: TGTGCCAGCAGCTGGGCGGGGGCCATTTGGAATGAGCAGTTCTTC.

This chain uses TRBV20-1 with TRBJ2-5, with a weak D call TRBD2 (5 bases). The CDR3 consists of 16 residues. Germline CDR1 DFQATT, CDR2 SNEGSKA (reference sequence). V gave up 0 bases and J gave up 0 bases, with 14 bases separating them. This CDR3 is CSAREKEGTYQETQYF. DNA of the CDR3: TGCAGTGCTAGAGAGAAAGAGGGAACGTACCAAGAGACCCAGTACTTC.

This clonotype showed up just a few times. The chain combines TRBV7-2 with TRBJ1-4, with D unresolved. V was shortened by 6 bases and J by 0 bases, with 8 bases between the two germline ends. Germline V gene lookup returns CDR1 SGHTA and CDR2 FQGNSA. This CDR3 has 14 residues. In DNA, the CDR3 is TGTGCCAGCAGTCGGAGGGCAACTAATGAAAAACTGTTTTTT. Its translation: CASSRRATNEKLFF.

The chain couples TRBV6-5 to TRBJ1-2; TRBD1 might be the D (5 bases). Per germline, CDR1 MNHEY and CDR2 SVGAGI. V lost 0 bases and J 6 bases, leaving 14 bases between the germline ends. The CDR3 covers 15 residues. The CDR3 coding sequence is TGTGCCAGCAGTTACTCGTTCTGGGGCAGTAATGGCTACACCTTC. Protein sequence: CASSYSFWGSNGYTF.

This clonotype was found a few times. The chain has TRBV10-3 and TRBJ1-2; tentatively, D is TRBD1 (6 bases). Germline V gives CDR1 ENHRY, CDR2 SYGVKD. V lost 5 bases, J lost 4 bases, and 14 bases lay in between. This CDR3 has 14 residues. The CDR3, as DNA: TGTGCCATCAGTCAAGGGGGGACCGTCTATGGCTACACCTTC. This translates into CAISQGGTVYGYTF.

This clonotype turned up a few times. This chain joins TRBV28 and TRBJ1-4, with a possible D match to TRBD1 (5 bases). V lost 5 bases and J lost 5, with 12 bases in between. The CDR3 has 14 residues. Germline loops: CDR1 MDHEN, CDR2 SYDVKM. The CDR3 loop is CASSSDRKNEKLFF. CDR3 nucleotide sequence: TGTGCCAGCAGTAGTGACAGAAAAAATGAAAAACTGTTTTTT.

This clonotype was detected only a few times. CDR3 in DNA: TGTGCCAGCAGCTTATCGGAGGCCATGAACACTGAAGCTTTCTTT. It encodes CASSLSEAMNTEAFF. The rearrangement joins TRBV7-9 to TRBJ1-1; D uncertain. This CDR3 is built from 15 residues. Germline V gene lookup returns CDR1 SEHNR and CDR2 FQNEAQ (reference sequence). V was cut by 2 bases and J by 0 bases, with 10 bases left in between.